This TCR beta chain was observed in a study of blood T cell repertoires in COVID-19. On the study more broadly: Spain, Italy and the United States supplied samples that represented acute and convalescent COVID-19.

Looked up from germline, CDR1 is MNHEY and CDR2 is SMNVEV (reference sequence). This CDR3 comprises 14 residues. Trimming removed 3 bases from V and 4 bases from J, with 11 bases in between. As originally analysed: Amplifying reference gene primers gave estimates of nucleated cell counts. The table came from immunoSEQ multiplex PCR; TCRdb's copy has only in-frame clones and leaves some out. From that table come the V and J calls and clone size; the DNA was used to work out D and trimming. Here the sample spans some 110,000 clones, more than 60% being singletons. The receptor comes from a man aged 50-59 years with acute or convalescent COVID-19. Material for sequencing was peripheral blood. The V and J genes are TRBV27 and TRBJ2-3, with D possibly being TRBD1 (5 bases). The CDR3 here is CASSFREAADTQYF. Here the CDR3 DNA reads TGTGCCAGCAGTTTCAGGGAAGCCGCAGATACGCAGTATTTT.